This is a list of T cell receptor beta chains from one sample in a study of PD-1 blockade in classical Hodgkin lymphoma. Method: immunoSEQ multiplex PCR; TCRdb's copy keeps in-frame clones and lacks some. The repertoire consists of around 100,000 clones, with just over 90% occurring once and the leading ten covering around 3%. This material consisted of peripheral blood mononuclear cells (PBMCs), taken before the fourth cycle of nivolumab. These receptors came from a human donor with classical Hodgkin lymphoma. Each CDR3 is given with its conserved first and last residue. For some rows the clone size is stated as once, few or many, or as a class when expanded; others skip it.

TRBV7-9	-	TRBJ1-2	CASSRTLANYGYTF
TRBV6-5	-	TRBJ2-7	CASRPGQGGYEQYF
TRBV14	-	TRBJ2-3	CASSQDLRADTQYF
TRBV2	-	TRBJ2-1	CASRTSGDYNEQFF
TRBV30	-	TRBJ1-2	CAWIWDRASENGYTF
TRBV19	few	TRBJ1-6	CASSIPDSPLHF
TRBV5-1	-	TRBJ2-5	CASSQRQGARETQYF
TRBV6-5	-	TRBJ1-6	CASSYGPPLHF
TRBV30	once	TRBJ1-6	CAWSDESGYNSPLHF
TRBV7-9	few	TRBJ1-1	CASSPGVTEAFF